This T cell receptor beta chain was captured by sequencing in a study of regulatory T cells in long-lasting Graves disease. For the study at large: Persistent cases were those of Graves' disease that involved over 5 years of antithyroid drugs with positive TSH receptor antibodies.

On this clonotype: Its specificity is not known.

In building TCR beta libraries, iRepertoire HTBI primers were used together with Arm-PCR of CDR3 regions. MiXCR was run by TCRdb on the multiplex PCR reads, yielding one entry per CDR3 protein. The table includes under 350,000 distinct CDR3 sequences, 20% to 25% detected once. Documented time point: persistent/refractory GD, antithyroid drugs over 5 years with positive TRAb. The TCR library used RNA extracted from PBMCs. In Xi'an, China, an endocrinology department was the source of patients. The CDR3 consists of 12 residues. V was cut by 7 bases and J by 5 bases, with 11 bases left in between. CDR1 and CDR2 (germline): MNHEY, SMNVEV (reference sequence). Findings and limits, study-wide: Patients with persistent disease shared 2,741 public clonotypes, outpacing the roughly 1,000 shared by new patients. Newly diagnosed disease favored TRBV20-1 and TRBJ2-1 over persistent disease.

The chain has TRBV27 and TRBJ2-5, with D possibly being TRBD1 (5 bases). The origin of this receptor is a female donor with Graves disease. The specimen was peripheral blood mononuclear cells (PBMCs), collected when the disease was refractory, from a patient treated with antithyroid drugs. The chain's CDR3 is CASKGPGETQYF. The CDR3 nucleotides are TGTGCCAGCAAGGGGCCCGGGGAGACCCAGTACTTC.